The 28 T cell receptor beta chains below all came from one sample that was sequenced in a study of T cell repertoires in cytomegalovirus infection. From the reads, TCRdb called clonotypes with MiXCR, one entry per CDR3 protein. The data show some 920,000 distinct CDR3 sequences, with around a third seen just once and over 12% held by the top ten. The antigens of these receptors remain unknown. The specimen was cultured CD8+ T cells from PBMCs, collected from culture after CMV antigen stimulation. Receptors were obtained from a human donor in good health (CMV status not recorded). Some clones in this sample may be carry-over from other donors' samples.

This clonotype was recorded a few times. The genes are TRBV20-1 and TRBJ2-1, with TRBD1 identical over 7 bases. V dropped 0 bases and J dropped 6; count of bases not matched to a gene: 8. The germline V gene encodes CDR1 DFQATT and CDR2 SNEGSKA (reference sequence). This CDR3 contains 15 residues. CDR3 sequence reads: CSARETQGRLNEQFF. CDR3 nucleotides: TGCAGTGCTAGAGAGACACAGGGGAGACTCAATGAGCAGTTCTTC.

This sequence joins TRBV12-3 or TRBV12-4 and TRBJ2-5; 13 nucleotides agree with TRBD2. The V gene end was trimmed by 6 bases and the J gene end by 5 bases; junction bases not matched to a gene: 9. This CDR3 comprises 16 residues. This CDR3 reads CASRPTSGGALETQYF. As DNA, the CDR3 is TGTGCCAGCAGACCAACTAGCGGGGGGGCCCTGGAGACCCAGTACTTC.

This clonotype has a handful of counts. The CDR3 is CASSPTGYSGNTIYF. CDR3 coding DNA: TGTGCCAGTAGTCCGACAGGGTACTCTGGAAACACCATATATTTT. The chain combines TRBV19 with TRBJ1-3; 7 nucleotides align to TRBD1. Unmatched junction bases numbered 4, after V lost 5 bases and J lost 0 bases. The CDR3 has 15 amino acids. Germline V gene data show CDR1 as LNHDA and CDR2 as SQIVND (reference sequence). The complete variable domain, with remaining parts taken from reference TRBV19 and TRBJ1-3, reads DGGITQSPKYLFRKEGQNVTLSCEQNLNHDAMYWYRQDPGQGLRLIYYSQIVNDFQKGDIAEGYSVSREKKESFPLTVTSAQKNPTAFYLCASSPTGYSGNTIYFGEGSWLTVV.

This clonotype has more than one count but fewer than ten. The J gene is TRBJ1-2, the V gene TRBV12-5, with 8 bases aligning to TRBD1. Trimming took 1 base from V and 6 from J; bases not matched to a gene: 7. Per germline, CDR1 LGHNT and CDR2 FRNRAP. There are 15 residues in the CDR3. The CDR3 bases are TGTGCTAGTGGTTTGGCAGGGGGCGCGGTCGATGGCTACACCTTC. This sequence encodes CASGLAGGAVDGYTF. Looking up the rest from reference TRBV12-5 and TRBJ1-2 gives the full variable domain: DARVTQTPRHKVTEMGQEVTMRCQPILGHNTVFWYRQTMMQGLELLAYFRNRAPLDDSGMPKDRFSAEMPDATLATLKIQPSEPRDSAVYFCASGLAGGAVDGYTFGSGTRLTVV.

This clonotype was found a few times. The rearrangement links TRBV5-1 to TRBJ2-1; 7 positions agree with TRBD1. J lost 8 bases, V lost 1 base, and 3 bases had no gene match. The CDR3 has 13 amino acids. Germline values: CDR1 SGHRS, CDR2 YFSETQ. Here the CDR3 reads CASSLNRGYEQFF. CDR3 nucleotide sequence: TGCGCCAGCAGCTTGAACAGGGGCTATGAGCAGTTCTTC.

This clonotype occurred a few times. The rearrangement uses TRBV7-9 and TRBJ2-7; D gene unclear. The germline gives CDR1 SEHNR, CDR2 FQNEAQ (reference sequence). V shed 0 bases and J shed 0 bases, with 12 bases lying between them. The length of the CDR3 is 16 residues. The CDR3 nucleotides read TGTGCCAGCAGCTTAGCGGGCCAGGCTGACTCCTACGAGCAGTACTTC. Encoded protein: CASSLAGQADSYEQYF.

J is TRBJ1-1 and V is TRBV5-4; D is uncertain. CDR3 length: 12 amino acids. The ends were cut back, 5 bases at V and 7 bases at J, with 12 bases in the middle. Germline V gives CDR1 SGHNT, CDR2 YYREEE (reference sequence). The CDR3 nucleotides read TGTGCCAGCAGGGGAGGAGCTGGTGAAGCTTTCTTT. Amino acid sequence: CASRGGAGEAFF.

This clonotype was counted between two and nine times. The chain employs TRBV4-1 and TRBJ1-1, with a weak D call TRBD1 (6 bases). Germline V lookup: CDR1 MGHRA, CDR2 YSYEKL. The CDR3 has 16 residues. Trimming cost V 1 base and J 8 bases, with 20 bases left between them. CDR3 region: CASSQGRGGRQSEAFF. CDR3 DNA: TGCGCCAGCAGCCAAGGCAGGGGAGGCAGGCAGTCGGAAGCTTTCTTT.

This sequence joins TRBV10-2 and TRBJ2-1, with TRBD2 identical over 10 bases. CDR1 is WSHSY and CDR2 is SAAADI in the germline V gene. This CDR3 is built from 14 residues. Trimming cost V 7 bases and J 8 bases; bases outside gene matches: 8. The CDR3 bases are TGCGCCAGCACAGAGCGGGGGGGCGTCTATGAGCAGTTCTTC. Protein product: CASTERGGVYEQFF.

This rearrangement joins TRBV15 to TRBJ2-4; D possibly corresponds to TRBD1 (7 bases). This CDR3 is built from 17 residues. Germline V CDR1 and CDR2: LNHNV, YYDKDF (reference sequence). With 1 base removed from V and 0 bases from J, the gap between germline ends came to 13 bases. The CDR3 loop reads CATSRVRQGLAKNIQYF. As DNA, the CDR3 is TGTGCCACCAGCAGAGTTCGACAGGGACTAGCCAAAAACATTCAGTACTTC.

The CDR3 is CASSERPPNTGELFF. As DNA, the CDR3 is TGTGCCAGCAGCGAACGACCCCCGAACACCGGGGAGCTGTTTTTT. This chain links TRBV7-9 with TRBJ2-2; D is unresolved. This CDR3 comprises 15 residues. In germline, CDR1 is SEHNR, CDR2 FQNEAQ (reference sequence). V dropped 5 bases and J dropped 0 bases, with 10 bases sitting between them.

The CDR3 is CASSHDQTRDSGQANTEAFF. CDR3 DNA sequence: TGCGCCAGCAGCCATGATCAGACACGCGATAGCGGGCAGGCGAACACTGAAGCTTTCTTT. The J gene is TRBJ1-1, the V gene TRBV4-3; D is uncertain. Deletions cut 3 bases from V and 1 base from J, with 27 bases between. The CDR3 is made up of 20 amino acids. Per germline, CDR1 LGHNA and CDR2 YSLEER.

There are a few counts of this clonotype. J is TRBJ2-2 and V is TRBV12-3 or TRBV12-4; 9 bases line up with TRBD1. J gave up 6 bases and V 10 bases, and 9 bases lay outside the gene matches. The CDR3 is 14 amino acids. CDR3 in amino acids: CAIEDRGNAGELFF. The CDR3 region has the DNA TGTGCCATCGAGGACAGGGGAAACGCCGGGGAGCTGTTTTTT.

The genes are TRBV6-5 and TRBJ2-7; D is ambiguous. V shed 0 bases and J shed 6 bases, with 12 bases lying between them. The CDR3 runs to 14 residues. Germline CDR1 and CDR2: MNHEY and SVGAGI. CDR3 loop: CASSYSETIGEQYF. CDR3 bases: TGTGCCAGCAGTTACTCCGAGACGATCGGCGAGCAGTACTTC.

This clonotype was seen more than once but under ten times. The chain links TRBV6-5 to TRBJ2-7, with 7 bases that match TRBD2. Looked up from germline, CDR1 is MNHEY and CDR2 is SVGAGI. V dropped 0 bases and J dropped 6; count of bases not matched to a gene: 2. The CDR3 is 13 amino acids. CDR3 bases: TGTGCCAGCAGTTACTCGGGAGGGACCGAGCAGTACTTC. It yields the protein CASSYSGGTEQYF.

This clonotype was seen a handful of times. V and J are TRBV12-5 and TRBJ1-1; TRBD1 matches 7 bases. This CDR3 has 17 amino acids. The germline CDR1 and CDR2 sequences are LGHNT and FRNRAP. V trimming: 2 bases; J trimming: 5 bases; junction bases outside the gene matches: 14. CDR3 sequence: CASGLSPQTGIETEAFF. CDR3 coding DNA: TGTGCTAGTGGTTTGTCCCCCCAGACAGGGATCGAGACTGAAGCTTTCTTT.

This clonotype was observed a single time. This rearrangement joins TRBV6-1 to TRBJ2-7, with D uncertain. Germline CDR1 reads MNHNS; CDR2 reads SASEGT. Trimming cost V 6 bases and J 7 bases, with 19 bases left between them. This CDR3 is built from 14 residues. This CDR3 reads CASSEQKKVEEQYV. DNA for the CDR3: TGTGCCAGCAGCGAGCAGAAGAAAGTGGAGGAGCAGTACGTC.

The sample holds a few counts of this clonotype. The chain carries TRBV6-5 and TRBJ1-2; perhaps TRBD1 as D (5 bases). This CDR3 spans 14 amino acids. Germline CDR1 and CDR2: MNHEY and SVGAGI. The ends were cut back, 0 bases at V and 5 bases at J, with 10 bases in the middle. Here the CDR3 reads CASSYSEEGYGYTF. The DNA of the CDR3 is TGTGCCAGCAGTTACTCGGAGGAGGGGTATGGCTACACCTTC.

The chain carries TRBV14 and TRBJ2-7; D possibly uses TRBD1 or TRBD2 (5 bases each). CDR1 is SGHDN, CDR2 FVKESK, per germline. V was clipped by 5 bases and J by 3 bases, with 11 bases between them. This CDR3 is built from 13 residues. DNA for the CDR3: TGTGCCAGCAGCGGGGGTATCGACTACGAGCAGTACTTC. This codes for CASSGGIDYEQYF. The full variable domain, with the rest looked up from reference TRBV14 and TRBJ2-7, is EAGVTQFPSHSVIEKGQTVTLRCDPISGHDNLYWYRRVMGKEIKFLLHFVKESKQDESGMPNNRFLAERTGGTYSTLKVQPAELEDSGVYFCASSGGIDYEQYFGPGTRLTVT.

Regarding this clonotype: It may be a read error: a sequence one base away is much more abundant. The gene calls are TRBV7-2 and TRBJ2-2, with D uncertain. The CDR3 spans 14 residues. Germline V lookup: CDR1 SGHTA, CDR2 FQGNSA. The CDR3 loop is CANSPGSYTGELFF. The CDR3 DNA is TGTGCCAACAGCCCAGGATCGTACACCGGGGAGCTGTTTTTT. Based on the CDR3 plus reference TRBV7-2 and TRBJ2-2, the full variable domain is GAGVSQSPSNKVTEKGKDVELRCDPISGHTALYWYRQSLGQGLEFLIYFQGNSAPDKSGLPSDRFSAERTGGSVSTLTIQRTQQEDSAVYLCANSPGSYTGELFFGEGSRLTVL.

V gene TRBV6-1 combines with J gene TRBJ1-5; unclear D gene. CDR3 size: 11 residues. V was cut by 8 bases and J by 7 bases, with 9 bases left in between. The germline gives CDR1 MNHNS, CDR2 SASEGT. The CDR3 DNA sequence: TGTGCCAGCGTCGACAAACAGCCCCAGCATTTT. Translating it yields CASVDKQPQHF.

The V gene is TRBV29-1, the J gene TRBJ2-7; D tentatively fits TRBD1 or TRBD2 (5 bases each). This CDR3 has 13 amino acids. Germline lookup yields CDR1 SQVTM and CDR2 ANQGSEA. The ends were cut back, 4 bases at V and 3 bases at J, with 13 bases in the middle. The CDR3 sequence is CSVVAGAHYEQYF. DNA of the CDR3: TGCAGCGTTGTGGCCGGGGCGCACTACGAGCAGTACTTC.

This clonotype came up a few times. The J gene is TRBJ2-5, the V gene TRBV9; D uncertain. This CDR3 has 15 residues. The V end was cut by 0 bases, the J end by 0 bases, with 9 bases between. Germline CDR1 SGDLS, CDR2 YYNGEE. Here the CDR3 DNA reads TGTGCCAGCAGCGTAGCGGATCTGGACCAAGAGACCCAGTACTTC. It yields the protein CASSVADLDQETQYF.

The V gene is TRBV2, the J gene TRBJ2-1; TRBD1 agrees at 11 bases. Germline V gene data show CDR1 as SNHLY and CDR2 as FYNNEI. The V segment lost 7 bases and the J segment 6 bases; nucleotides outside the gene matches: 8. The CDR3 spans 15 residues. CDR3 amino acids: CASTERTGGFNEQFF. The CDR3 nucleotides read TGTGCCAGCACCGAACGGACAGGGGGCTTCAATGAGCAGTTCTTC.

As regards this clonotype: Germline and junction disagree at one end, which may indicate a read error. V usage is TRBV7-6 and J usage is TRBJ2-1; D could derive from TRBD1 or TRBD2 (7 bases each). In germline, CDR1 is SGHVS, CDR2 FNYEAQ. This CDR3 region has 13 residues. The CDR3 DNA reads as TGTGTCAGCAAGGGAGGGACAGTTAATGAGCAGTTCTTC. Translated, it gives CVSKGGTVNEQFF.

V gene TRBV4-1 combines with J gene TRBJ2-7, with a tentative D call TRBD1 (6 bases). Per germline, CDR1 MGHRA and CDR2 YSYEKL. V lost 1 base, J lost 4 bases, and 14 bases lay in between. This CDR3 comprises 15 residues. The CDR3 region has the DNA TGCGCCAGCAGCCAAGTTGGGGACATACGGTACGAGCAGTACGTC. Amino acid sequence: CASSQVGDIRYEQYV.

The gene calls are TRBV19 and TRBJ2-1; no firm D call. Trimming left V 3 bases short and J 2 bases short, with 11 bases between. This CDR3 has 15 residues. Germline lookup yields CDR1 LNHDA and CDR2 SQIVND (reference sequence). This CDR3 reads CASSMDPSPYNEQFF. Written as DNA, the CDR3 is TGTGCCAGTAGTATGGACCCATCCCCCTACAATGAGCAGTTCTTC.

This clonotype was detected only a few times. The chain carries TRBV5-8 and TRBJ2-1; no reliable D call. Per the germline V gene, CDR1 is SGHTS and CDR2 is YDEGEE. The V and J ends lost 0 bases and 2 bases respectively, with 12 bases between them. CDR3 length: 16 residues. CDR3 coding DNA: TGTGCCAGCAGCTTGGGACTCCCACCAACCTACAATGAGCAGTTCTTC. It specifies CASSLGLPPTYNEQFF.